The rows below give T cell receptor beta chains drawn from one sample of a study of shared clonotypes between healthy human individuals. Sequenced by immunoSEQ multiplex PCR; TCRdb stores in-frame clones only, minus some. The sample consists of around 1,100,000 clones, 77% of them appearing once. Input material: memory CD4+ T cells from PBMCs. The receptors come from a man younger than 30 in good health. Some clones in this sample may be carry-over from other donors' samples. CDR3s include the opening cysteine and the closing phenylalanine or tryptophan. Each record gives: D gene, V gene, clone size, J gene, CDR3 DNA, CDR3 protein. A D gene is named only where the DNA matches it firmly. Clone size is given for some rows only: seen once, a few or many times, or a class if the clone is expanded.

D: -; V: TRBV6-6; size: -; J: TRBJ2-5; DNA: TGTGCCAGCAGTGACAGGAGGGCCCAAGAGACCCAGTACTTC; CDR3: CASSDRRAQETQYF
D: -; V: TRBV2; size: -; J: TRBJ1-3; DNA: TGTGCCAGCAGCCCCTCTGGAAACACCATATATTTT; CDR3: CASSPSGNTIYF
D: TRBD2; V: TRBV30; size: -; J: TRBJ2-1; DNA: TGTGCCTGGAGCGGTACTAGCGGCAATGAGCAGTTCTTC; CDR3: CAWSGTSGNEQFF
D: TRBD1; V: TRBV5-4; size: -; J: TRBJ2-2; DNA: TGTGCCAGCAGCCCCATACAGTCCGGGACAGTAAACACCGGGGAGCTGTTTTTT; CDR3: CASSPIQSGTVNTGELFF
D: TRBD2; V: TRBV15; size: -; J: TRBJ2-5; DNA: TGTGCCACCAGCAGAGATCTAGCGGGTATGCAAGAGACCCAGTACTTC; CDR3: CATSRDLAGMQETQYF
D: -; V: TRBV5-1; size: -; J: TRBJ2-2; DNA: TGCGCCAGCAGCTTGGGTATTACCGGGGAGCTGTTTTTT; CDR3: CASSLGITGELFF
D: -; V: TRBV19; size: -; J: TRBJ1-1; DNA: TGTGCCAGTAGTCCTCAGGGTGGAGTGAACACTGAAGCTTTCTTT; CDR3: CASSPQGGVNTEAFF
D: TRBD2; V: TRBV10-3; size: -; J: TRBJ2-5; DNA: TGTGCCATCAGGGTTAGCGGGAGCTCTGAGACCCAGTACTTC; CDR3: CAIRVSGSSETQYF
D: -; V: TRBV28; size: -; J: TRBJ1-5; DNA: TGTGCCAGCAGATACAGGGCTTTTCAGCCCCAGCATTTT; CDR3: CASRYRAFQPQHF
D: -; V: TRBV18; size: -; J: TRBJ1-4; DNA: TGTGCCAGCTCACCAGGGCAGGGTGAAAAACTGTTTTTT; CDR3: CASSPGQGEKLFF
D: TRBD1; V: TRBV7-9; size: -; J: TRBJ1-5; DNA: TGTGCCAGCACCCCGGGACAGGGGGCCTCGGGGCAGCCCCAGCATTTT; CDR3: CASTPGQGASGQPQHF
D: TRBD1; V: TRBV5-1; size: -; J: TRBJ2-4; DNA: TGCGCCAGCAGCCTACAGGGGGCGCCGGCCAAAAACATTCAGTACTTC; CDR3: CASSLQGAPAKNIQYF
D: -; V: TRBV7-9; size: -; J: TRBJ1-4; DNA: TGTGCCAGCAGCTTAGCTGGCCAGGGCGGGGAAAAACTGTTTTTT; CDR3: CASSLAGQGGEKLFF
D: -; V: TRBV9; size: -; J: TRBJ2-7; DNA: TGTGCCAGCAGCGTTTCTGGGATGTCCTACGAGCAGTACTTC; CDR3: CASSVSGMSYEQYF
D: TRBD1; V: TRBV15; size: -; J: TRBJ1-2; DNA: TGTGCCACCAGCAGGGGACAGGATAACTATGGCTACACCTTC; CDR3: CATSRGQDNYGYTF
D: TRBD1; V: TRBV7-2; size: -; J: TRBJ1-2; DNA: TGTGCCAGCAGCTTACAGGGGGACAGGTGGAACTATGGCTACACCTTC; CDR3: CASSLQGDRWNYGYTF
D: -; V: TRBV2; size: few; J: TRBJ1-1; DNA: TGTGCCAGCAGTCCTATTGACAAGCGCACTGAAGCTTTCTTT; CDR3: CASSPIDKRTEAFF
D: TRBD1; V: TRBV27; size: -; J: TRBJ2-7; DNA: TGTGCCAGCGGTAGACAGGGTCTCTACGAGCAGTACTTC; CDR3: CASGRQGLYEQYF
D: TRBD1; V: TRBV19; size: -; J: TRBJ1-5; DNA: TGTGCCAGTAGTCCCTATGGAGGACAGGGTGGGAATCAGCCCCAGCATTTT; CDR3: CASSPYGGQGGNQPQHF
D: -; V: TRBV7-8; size: -; J: TRBJ2-7; DNA: TGTGCCAGCAGTTTCCTCCGCCATTCACCCTACGAGCAGTACTTC; CDR3: CASSFLRHSPYEQYF
D: -; V: TRBV25-1; size: many; J: TRBJ1-4; DNA: TGTGCCAGCAGTAAGGAAAAACTGTTTTTT; CDR3: CASSKEKLFF
D: -; V: TRBV7-3; size: many; J: TRBJ1-1; DNA: TGTGCCAGCAGCCGACAGGAGAACACTGAAGCTTTCTTT; CDR3: CASSRQENTEAFF
D: -; V: TRBV27; size: -; J: TRBJ2-7; DNA: TGTGCCAGCAGTTTCGGGCAGGGCAGGTCCTACGAGCAGTACTTC; CDR3: CASSFGQGRSYEQYF
D: -; V: TRBV5-6; size: -; J: TRBJ2-7; DNA: TGTGCCAGCAGCGGTGATGGAAACTTTTACGAGCAGTACTTC; CDR3: CASSGDGNFYEQYF
D: -; V: TRBV7-3; size: few; J: TRBJ2-1; DNA: TGTGCCAGCAGCCCCTTTGGTGGGAGATCCTACAATGAGCAGTTCTTC; CDR3: CASSPFGGRSYNEQFF
D: -; V: TRBV7-9; size: few; J: TRBJ2-5; DNA: TGTGCCAGCAGCTTAGAGGACAGACCGGCGGAGACCCAGTACTTC; CDR3: CASSLEDRPAETQYF
D: TRBD1; V: TRBV18; size: -; J: TRBJ1-2; DNA: TGTGCCAGCTCACCAGGACAGGGGGCGAACTATGGCTACACCTTC; CDR3: CASSPGQGANYGYTF
D: -; V: TRBV21-1; size: -; J: TRBJ2-1; DNA: TGTGCCAGCAGGTCCATTGGACAGGGTGTTTTTTACAATGAGCAGTTCTTC; CDR3: CASRSIGQGVFYNEQFF
D: TRBD1; V: TRBV7-9; size: many; J: TRBJ2-7; DNA: TGTGCCAGCAGCAATCCGGGACAGGGGGGCGGGCAGTACTTC; CDR3: CASSNPGQGGGQYF
D: -; V: TRBV18; size: -; J: TRBJ2-2; DNA: TGTGCCAGCTCTTCAAATGTCGGGGAGCTGTTTTTT; CDR3: CASSSNVGELFF
D: TRBD1; V: TRBV19; size: -; J: TRBJ1-2; DNA: TGTGCCAGTACCCCGAGACAGGGGTATGGCTACACCTTC; CDR3: CASTPRQGYGYTF
D: -; V: TRBV7-2; size: -; J: TRBJ2-2; DNA: TGTGCCAGCAGGCCTATGAACACCGGGGAGCTGTTTTTT; CDR3: CASRPMNTGELFF
D: TRBD2; V: TRBV29-1; size: -; J: TRBJ2-7; DNA: TGCAGCGTCGGCGGGGGAGGGCTCACCTACGAGCAGTACTTC; CDR3: CSVGGGGLTYEQYF
D: -; V: TRBV28; size: -; J: TRBJ2-3; DNA: TGTGCCAGCAGACACCGACGGGGATACACAGATACGCAGTATTTT; CDR3: CASRHRRGYTDTQYF
D: -; V: TRBV6-1; size: -; J: TRBJ1-2; DNA: TGTGCCAGCAGTGAAGCGGGGGGCATCGGCTATGGCTACACCTTC; CDR3: CASSEAGGIGYGYTF
D: TRBD2; V: TRBV6-1; size: -; J: TRBJ2-7; DNA: TGTGCCAGCAAACCGGGACTAGCGGCCCCCTACGAGCAGTACTTC; CDR3: CASKPGLAAPYEQYF